This T cell receptor (beta chain) was identified during a study of blood T cell repertoires in COVID-19. V was clipped by 7 bases and J by 2 bases; unmatched bases: 7. Germline CDR1 is SNHLY and CDR2 is FYNNEI. The CDR3 consists of 14 residues. Under the authors' procedure: Nucleated cell counts were estimated from reference gene primer amplification. Sequencing used immunoSEQ multiplex PCR; TCRdb keeps in-frame clones, though not all of them. V and J calls and clone size are copied from that table; D and trimming were computed from the DNA. Here the sample spans some 200,000 clones, 80% to 90% being singletons.

The chain carries TRBV2 and TRBJ2-7; 8 positions match TRBD1. This TCR derives from a woman between 70 and 85 years old with acute or convalescent COVID-19. Sequenced sample: peripheral blood. The CDR3 DNA sequence: TGTGCCAGCATCCGGACAGGGTACCCCTACGAGCAGTACTTC. Encoded protein: CASIRTGYPYEQYF.